The entry below gives a single T cell receptor (beta chain) sequence along with its context. The antigen is unknown. The CDR3 covers 14 residues. V trimming: 6 bases; J trimming: 6 bases; junction bases outside the gene matches: 8. CDR1 and CDR2 from the germline V gene are MNHEY and SVGAGI. The data derive from a study of cytomegalovirus exposure and HLA in healthy donors. Across the study: Genotyping showed roughly 81% of 350 to 400 donors falling in the Caucasian-associated ancestry cluster. Whole-study findings and limits: Analyses of presence and absence presupposed an approximately uniform sequencing depth across donors. The classifier was said to identify cytomegalovirus status with high specificity and sensitivity.

The PCR used 60 Vbeta and 13 Jbeta primers. Profiled with immunoSEQ multiplex PCR; TCRdb holds only in-frame clones, not every one. The data hold some 150,000 clones, with approximately 65% observed a single time. The source material was PBMCs. The chain uses TRBV6-5 and TRBJ1-5, with TRBD1 identical over 7 bases. This clonotype was obtained from a middle-aged man in good health and CMV-seronegative. The CDR3 protein is CASRRGQEGQPQHF. Written as DNA, the CDR3 is TGTGCCAGCAGGCGCGGACAGGAAGGTCAGCCCCAGCATTTT.